The clone carrying this TCR beta chain was detected a few times. Its antigen is undetermined. Trimming removed 0 bases at V and 0 bases at J, with 4 bases between. The CDR3 spans 13 residues. Germline V gene data show CDR1 as SGHDT and CDR2 as YYEEEE. The data stem from a study of T-cell memory formation after mild COVID-19. Broader study findings: Among CD4+ contracting clones, most were CM and EM, and CD8+ ones EMRA.

Sample barcodes and UMIs were carried by the TCR alpha and TCR beta cDNA libraries that 5'RACE generated with constant-segment primers. TCRdb reprocessed the 5' RACE reads via MiXCR and lists one record per CDR3 protein. The data show under 300,000 distinct CDR3 sequences, with 15% to 20% seen just once and 22% held by the top ten. The sequence was collected from a man between 18 and 35 years old who had mild COVID-19 (a few samples of this study predate the infection). Cell type and time point are not known. Sequenced: PBMCs or a T cell subset sorted from them (not recorded which). V usage is TRBV5-6 and J usage is TRBJ2-7; D unresolved. CDR3 nucleotide sequence: TGTGCCAGCAGCTTGGGATACTCCTACGAGCAGTACTTC. Translated: CASSLGYSYEQYF.